This TCR beta chain was observed in a study of CD8 T cells in ankylosing spondylitis. Whole-study findings and limits: Before this, some motif variants had been reported in reactive arthritis synovial fluid and blood. Disease-associated clonotypes exhibited CD8+ identity and were relatively infrequent in peripheral blood. A TCR beta motif of 8 or 9 highly homologous variants appeared characteristic of ankylosing spondylitis blood.

The CDR3 sequence is 18 residues long. The ends were cut back, 0 bases at V and 0 bases at J, with 16 bases in the middle. Germline-derived CDR1 and CDR2 are SGDLS and YYNGEE. Quantitative 5'-RACE with molecular barcodes produced the TCR beta libraries. Via MiXCR, TCRdb re-called the 5' RACE reads, giving one row per CDR3 protein. The sample records approximately 540,000 distinct CDR3 sequences, roughly 12% being singletons. This clonotype was found many times. No antigen is known for it. The clonotype originates from a male donor with ankylosing spondylitis. The rearrangement links TRBV9 to TRBJ2-1, with D perhaps TRBD1 (5 bases). Material: blood, either unsorted or a sorted T cell fraction (not recorded which). The CDR3 is CASSVAPPGQVSYNEQFF. The CDR3 region has the DNA TGTGCCAGCAGCGTAGCCCCTCCCGGACAAGTCTCCTACAATGAGCAGTTCTTC.